These 27 T cell receptor beta chains were all obtained from the same sample, sequenced in a study of shared T cell receptors in the human thymus. The assay was immunoSEQ multiplex PCR, and TCRdb's table has in-frame clones only and misses some. This sample has over 650,000 clones, with around 87% found just once. The data were also submitted as part of a second study, on human thymus T cells.

Material for sequencing was thymocytes. The origin of the receptors is a boy under three years old with a congenital heart defect.

V is TRBV30 and J is TRBJ1-4; 7 bases are shared with TRBD1. CDR1 GTSNPN and CDR2 SVGIG come from the germline V gene (reference sequence). This CDR3 is built from 15 residues. V was clipped by 3 bases and J by 3 bases; unmatched bases: 7. CDR3 nucleotide sequence: TGTGCCTGGAGCCCCTCGACAGGGCCTAATGAAAAACTGTTTTTT. As protein: CAWSPSTGPNEKLFF. Together with reference TRBV30 and TRBJ1-4, the CDR3 gives the full variable domain: SQTIHQWPATLVQPVGSPLSLECTVEGTSNPNLYWYRQAAGRGLQLLFYSVGIGQISSEVPQNLSASRPQDRQFILSSKKLLLSDSGFYLCAWSPSTGPNEKLFFGSGTQLSVL.

The chain uses TRBV5-1 and TRBJ1-2; D is ambiguous. Germline V lookup: CDR1 SGHRS, CDR2 YFSETQ. The CDR3 length is 16 residues. V lost 0 bases, J lost 7 bases, and 19 bases lay in between. The CDR3 sequence: CASSLGPLQSHFGYTF. Written as DNA, the CDR3 is TGCGCCAGCAGCTTGGGTCCTCTTCAAAGTCACTTTGGCTACACCTTC.

V usage is TRBV5-6 and J usage is TRBJ1-5, with 12 bases that match TRBD1. The CDR3 has 15 residues. The germline CDR1 and CDR2 sequences are SGHDT and YYEEEE. V was clipped by 4 bases and J by 10 bases; unmatched bases: 9. The CDR3 protein is CASSGAGQGAQPQHF. As DNA, the CDR3 is TGTGCCAGCAGCGGCGCGGGACAGGGGGCGCAACCCCAGCATTTT.

This chain uses TRBV15 with TRBJ1-2; the D gene is possibly TRBD1 (6 bases). Between the trimmed V and J ends, which lost 1 base and 2 bases, there was a span of 11 bases. This CDR3 has 15 amino acids. CDR1 and CDR2 (germline): LNHNV, YYDKDF (reference sequence). In nucleotides, the CDR3 is TGTGCCACCAGCAGAGGAGGACAGACCAACTATGGCTACACCTTC. It yields the protein CATSRGGQTNYGYTF. The complete variable domain, with remaining parts taken from reference TRBV15 and TRBJ1-2, reads DAMVIQNPRYQVTQFGKPVTLSCSQTLNHNVMYWYQQKSSQAPKLLFHYYDKDFNNEADTPDNFQSRRPNTSFCFLDIRSPGLGDTAMYLCATSRGGQTNYGYTFGSGTRLTVV.

The rearrangement uses TRBV14 and TRBJ1-4; TRBD1 matches 10 bases. The CDR3 runs 15 residues. The germline gives CDR1 SGHDN, CDR2 FVKESK. Trimming cost V 0 bases and J 8 bases; bases outside gene matches: 3. The CDR3 region is CASSQEGQGKEKLFF. CDR3 in DNA: TGTGCCAGCAGCCAAGAGGGACAGGGGAAAGAAAAACTGTTTTTT.

The chain carries TRBV27 and TRBJ2-2; TRBD2 matches 10 bases. Germline values: CDR1 MNHEY, CDR2 SMNVEV (reference sequence). Trimming cost V 6 bases and J 0 bases; bases outside gene matches: 4. This CDR3 has 16 amino acids. CDR3 loop: CASRIAGGANTGELFF. Here the CDR3 DNA reads TGTGCCAGCAGGATAGCGGGAGGCGCGAACACCGGGGAGCTGTTTTTT.

V and J are TRBV5-6 and TRBJ2-7; D may be TRBD2 (7 bases). Germline CDR1 SGHDT, CDR2 YYEEEE. The V gene lost 5 bases and the J gene lost 0 bases, with 24 bases spanning the gap. This CDR3 region has 18 residues. CDR3 protein: CASRGGGAAGTVSYEQYF. The CDR3 nucleotides read TGTGCCAGCAGGGGAGGGGGGGCAGCGGGAACGGTCTCCTACGAGCAGTACTTC.

The gene calls are TRBV7-3 and TRBJ2-7; tentatively, D is TRBD1 (6 bases). V lost 5 bases to trimming and J lost 2 bases, with 10 bases between them. The CDR3 runs 13 residues. CDR1 is SGHTA and CDR2 is FQGTGA in the germline V gene. CDR3 region: CASSQDSAYEQYF. CDR3 coding DNA: TGTGCCAGCAGCCAGGACAGTGCCTACGAGCAGTACTTC.

The chain is built from TRBV4-1 and TRBJ2-2; 14 nucleotides match TRBD2. With V trimmed by 3 bases and J by 1 base, 16 bases remained unmatched. The CDR3 spans 22 residues. Germline lookup yields CDR1 MGHRA and CDR2 YSYEKL. The CDR3 DNA reads as TGCGCCAGCAGCCACCTCCCGGGACTAGCGGGAGCGATTCTACTGAACACCGGGGAGCTGTTTTTT. Translating gives CASSHLPGLAGAILLNTGELFF.

The genes are TRBV2 and TRBJ2-7, with 13 bases lining up with TRBD2. The V gene's germline CDR1 is SNHLY and CDR2 FYNNEI. With 2 bases clipped from V and 1 base from J, the junction kept 2 bases outside the gene matches. There are 16 residues in the CDR3. CDR3 in DNA: TGTGCCAGCAGTGAACCGGGACTAGCGGGATCCTACGAGCAGTACTTC. It specifies CASSEPGLAGSYEQYF.

The rearrangement uses TRBV12-5 and TRBJ2-2, with 9 bases that match TRBD2. Germline CDR1 LGHNT, CDR2 FRNRAP. Trimming at V came to 2 bases and at J to 4 bases, leaving 8 bases not matched to a gene. CDR3 length: 17 residues. This chain's CDR3 is CASGLPDSGSRTGELFF. In DNA, the CDR3 is TGTGCTAGTGGTTTGCCCGATAGCGGGAGCCGCACCGGGGAGCTGTTTTTT.

V is TRBV19 and J is TRBJ2-3; 7 bases match TRBD2. V lost 7 bases to trimming and J lost 9 bases; unmatched junction nucleotides: 13. The V gene's germline CDR1 is LNHDA and CDR2 SQIVND (reference sequence). CDR3 length: 14 residues. CDR3 sequence: CASTTSPDGMTQYF. The CDR3 DNA sequence: TGTGCCAGTACGACTAGCCCTGACGGGATGACGCAGTATTTT.

As DNA, the CDR3 is TGTGCCAGCAGTTTGACAGGGTATAATGAAAAACTGTTTTTT. It codes for CASSLTGYNEKLFF. The chain couples TRBV28 to TRBJ1-4, with 7 bases identical to TRBD1. Losses at the gene ends were 3 bases for V and 4 bases for J; bases not matched to a gene: 2. The CDR3 length is 14 residues. Germline-derived CDR1 and CDR2 are MDHEN and SYDVKM.

J is TRBJ1-2 and V is TRBV11-2; D is possibly TRBD1 (5 bases). Germline CDR1 is SGHAT and CDR2 is FQNNGV. The CDR3 spans 13 residues. The germline V and J ends were trimmed by 1 base and 8 bases, with 11 bases remaining between them. The DNA of the CDR3 is TGTGCCAGCAGCTTAGGACAGAACTTAGGCTACACCTTC. Translating it yields CASSLGQNLGYTF.

The V call is TRBV7-8, the J call TRBJ1-5, with D perhaps matching TRBD1 (5 bases). Germline V gives CDR1 SGHVS, CDR2 FQNEAQ. CDR3 size: 14 residues. V lost 3 bases to trimming and J lost 2 bases, with 8 bases between them. The chain's CDR3 is CASSLGGGNQPQHF. The CDR3 bases are TGTGCCAGCAGCTTGGGGGGTGGCAATCAGCCCCAGCATTTT. Full variable domain (rest looked up from reference TRBV7-8 and TRBJ1-5): GAGVSQSPRYKVAKRGQDVALRCDPISGHVSLFWYQQALGQGPEFLTYFQNEAQLDKSGLPSDRFFAERPEGSVSTLKIQRTQQEDSAVYLCASSLGGGNQPQHFGDGTRLSIL.

This clone was detected once. This specimen includes other DNA sequences encoding the same CDR3. The rearrangement uses TRBV27 and TRBJ1-6; a weak D match, TRBD1 (5 bases). The V gene lost 6 bases and the J gene lost 5 bases, with 11 bases spanning the gap. The CDR3 contains 14 residues. Germline V gene lookup returns CDR1 MNHEY and CDR2 SMNVEV (reference sequence). CDR3 bases: TGTGCCAGCAGCGACAGCAAGGATAATTCACCCCTCCACTTT. It specifies CASSDSKDNSPLHF.

This clone was seen a handful of times. The genes are TRBV6-4 and TRBJ2-7, with a tentative D call TRBD2 (6 bases). The CDR3 extends over 16 amino acids. With 0 bases removed from V and 6 bases from J, the gap between germline ends came to 18 bases. Germline values: CDR1 MRHNA, CDR2 SNTAGT. The CDR3 bases are TGTGCCAGCAGTGACTCTCCCACGGGAGCAGGGAGCGAGCAGTACTTC. This codes for CASSDSPTGAGSEQYF.

The V and J genes are TRBV7-2 and TRBJ2-3, with 11 bases that match TRBD2. The junction had 4 bases not matched to a gene; V was cut back by 4 bases and J by 1 base. Germline V gene sequence: CDR1 SGHTA, CDR2 FQGNSA. There are 16 residues in the CDR3. CDR3 nucleotide sequence: TGTGCCAGCAGCTACCCGACTAGCGGGGGCACAGATACGCAGTATTTT. It is translated as CASSYPTSGGTDTQYF.

The rearrangement uses TRBV12-5 and TRBJ2-2; a possible D gene is TRBD1 (6 bases). This CDR3 contains 18 residues. Trimming shortened V by 6 bases and J by 3 bases, and 23 bases separated the two germline ends. Per germline, CDR1 LGHNT and CDR2 FRNRAP. The CDR3 loop is CASGPGDAVSCDTGELFF. Written as DNA, the CDR3 is TGTGCTAGTGGCCCAGGGGATGCAGTTTCATGCGACACCGGGGAGCTGTTTTTT.

V gene TRBV5-6 combines with J gene TRBJ1-1, with 8 bases matching TRBD1. The CDR3 is made up of 19 amino acids. Germline assignment: CDR1 SGHDT and CDR2 YYEEEE. The trim removed 4 bases at V and 3 bases at J, leaving 20 bases unmatched. The CDR3 nucleotides are TGTGCCAGCAGCCCGAGCCGAGGACAGGGCTCTTCCCATTACACTGAAGCTTTCTTT. It yields the protein CASSPSRGQGSSHYTEAFF.

The V gene is TRBV28, the J gene TRBJ2-7; TRBD2 matches 12 bases. The germline V gene encodes CDR1 MDHEN and CDR2 SYDVKM. Trimming removed 8 bases from V and 4 bases from J; junction bases left unmatched: 18. The length of the CDR3 is 18 residues. For the CDR3, the DNA is TGTGCCAGCGGCTGGACTAGCGGGACCCCAGGGGCCCAATACGAGCAGTACTTC. It yields the protein CASGWTSGTPGAQYEQYF. The whole variable domain, remainder taken from reference TRBV28 and TRBJ2-7, is DVKVTQSSRYLVKRTGEKVFLECVQDMDHENMFWYRQDPGLGLRLIYFSYDVKMKEKGDIPEGYSVSREKKERFSLILESASTNQTSMYLCASGWTSGTPGAQYEQYFGPGTRLTVT.

The chain uses TRBV28 and TRBJ1-5; the D is unclear. Germline-derived CDR1 and CDR2 are MDHEN and SYDVKM. The CDR3 extends over 15 amino acids. With 3 bases removed from V and 2 bases from J, the gap between germline ends came to 11 bases. The chain's CDR3 is CASSFLDGGNQPQHF. The CDR3 DNA is TGTGCCAGCAGTTTTTTGGACGGGGGCAATCAGCCCCAGCATTTT.

The gene calls are TRBV5-1 and TRBJ2-2; weak D call: TRBD2 (5 bases). Trimming took 3 bases from V and 0 from J, leaving 18 bases between them. Germline values: CDR1 SGHRS, CDR2 YFSETQ. The CDR3 loop spans 18 amino acids. The CDR3 DNA reads as TGCGCCAGCAGCTCAACTAACCGACTATCTTCGAACACCGGGGAGCTGTTTTTT. As protein: CASSSTNRLSSNTGELFF.

This chain joins TRBV27 and TRBJ2-7, with 8 bases lining up with TRBD1. The CDR3 length is 16 residues. Trimming at V came to 5 bases and at J to 2 bases, leaving 11 bases not matched to a gene. Germline V lookup: CDR1 MNHEY, CDR2 SMNVEV (reference sequence). The CDR3: CASSPPDRAPTYEQYF. For the CDR3, the DNA is TGTGCCAGCAGTCCTCCGGACAGGGCCCCCACCTACGAGCAGTACTTC.

The chain uses TRBV15 and TRBJ1-5, with 8 bases aligning to TRBD1. The CDR3 totals 17 residues. CDR1 is LNHNV and CDR2 is YYDKDF in the germline V gene (reference sequence). V lost 0 bases and J lost 9; bases outside the gene matches: 13. The CDR3 bases are TGTGCCACCAGCAGAGATGCCGGACAGGGCAGGATGCGGCCCCAGCATTTT. Translation: CATSRDAGQGRMRPQHF.

This clone appeared a single time. The chain combines TRBV10-2 with TRBJ2-1; weak D call: TRBD2 (5 bases). Germline V gene lookup returns CDR1 WSHSY and CDR2 SAAADI. V lost 0 bases and J 5 bases, leaving 14 bases between the germline ends. The CDR3 is 16 residues long. The CDR3 DNA reads TGCGCCAGCAGTGAGTCGAATCAGCGGCGAGACAATGAGCAGTTCTTC. Residues: CASSESNQRRDNEQFF.

The chain is built from TRBV14 and TRBJ2-7, with 9 bases fitting TRBD1. V gave up 3 bases and J gave up 1 base; unmatched junction bases: 7. This CDR3 has 16 amino acids. CDR1 SGHDN and CDR2 FVKESK come from the germline V gene. The CDR3 loop reads CASSQESGTGSYEQYF. CDR3 in DNA: TGTGCCAGCAGCCAGGAATCCGGGACAGGGTCCTACGAGCAGTACTTC.